This T cell receptor (beta chain) was sequenced during a study of vaccination and CD4 T cells after COVID-19. Turning to the study itself: The post-COVID sampling time was a median roughly 100 days after diagnosis, ranging from 35 to 161. Cultures that served as controls received a CEFX pool, an HIV-1 Nef pool, or no peptide. Study observations and caveats: Spike mono-reactivity applied to 304 of 307 vaccine-specific clones detected in convalescent patients.

The germline V gene encodes CDR1 MNHNS and CDR2 SASEGT. This CDR3 spans 17 amino acids. Germline trimming cut 5 bases from V and 5 bases from J; bases unmatched to any gene: 14. In the case of this clonotype: Antigen: not known.

Sequencing of the DNA from cultured CD4+ T cells was carried out with the Oncomine TCR Beta short-read assay. TCRdb independently ran MiXCR on the PCR reads; one entry per CDR3 protein. This table holds fewer than 20,000 distinct CDR3 sequences, 48% found once. Treatment given: roughly 10-day PBMC culture with coronavirus spike peptide pools or control peptides (ViraFEST assay). Before TCRs were sequenced, ViraFEST expanded antigen-specific T cells with peptide pools. The receptor was isolated from a human donor who had recovered from COVID-19. The chain employs TRBV6-1 and TRBJ2-5; 10 bases map to TRBD2. The sequencing here drew on CD4+ T cells from blood, cultured in vitro, taken before SARS-CoV-2 vaccination. CDR3: CASSPRYSGGLRETQYF. DNA for the CDR3: TGTGCCAGCAGTCCCCGGTATAGCGGGGGGTTGAGGGAGACCCAGTACTTC.